In its sample, the clone carrying this T cell receptor (beta chain) was seen many times. The antigen is not known. This sample is drawn from a study of esophageal squamous cell carcinoma under preoperative chemotherapy. Study-wide findings and caveats: After treatment, tumor-infiltrating lymphocytes apparently came partly from blood T cells. After paclitaxel-nedaplatin, abundant clones were more likely to contract than amplify.

MiXCR was run by TCRdb on the PCR reads, yielding one entry per CDR3 protein. This sample yields about 30,000 distinct CDR3 sequences, of which roughly 50% are seen a single time; around 12% belongs to the top ten. This CDR3 is built from 13 residues. The germline V gene has CDR1 MNHNS and CDR2 SASEGT. Time point given: before preoperative PTX-NDP chemotherapy. This TCR came from a human donor with esophageal squamous cell carcinoma. The donor label of this sample is uncertain. The biological material was taken from a patient given preoperative chemotherapy. V gene TRBV6-1 combines with J gene TRBJ2-1; D is undetermined. The end of the DNA is better explained by TRBJ2-7, so the J call may be wrong. The DNA of the CDR3 is TGTGCCACCGAAGGAGATAGGACGAATGAGCAGTACTTC. It translates to CATEGDRTNEQYF.